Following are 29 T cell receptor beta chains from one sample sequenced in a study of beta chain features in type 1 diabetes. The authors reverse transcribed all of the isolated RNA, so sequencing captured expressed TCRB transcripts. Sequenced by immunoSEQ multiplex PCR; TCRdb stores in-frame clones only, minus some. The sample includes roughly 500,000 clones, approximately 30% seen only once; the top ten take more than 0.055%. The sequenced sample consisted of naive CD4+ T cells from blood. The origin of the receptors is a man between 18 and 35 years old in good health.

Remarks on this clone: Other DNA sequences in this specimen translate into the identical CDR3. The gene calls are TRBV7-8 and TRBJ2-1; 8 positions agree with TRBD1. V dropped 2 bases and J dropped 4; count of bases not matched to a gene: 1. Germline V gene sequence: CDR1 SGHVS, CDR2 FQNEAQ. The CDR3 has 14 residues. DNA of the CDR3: TGTGCCAGCAGCTTAAGGACAGGGTACAATGAGCAGTTCTTC. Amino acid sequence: CASSLRTGYNEQFF.

The CDR3 here is CASTPGSSGNTIYF. The CDR3 nucleotides are TGCGCCAGCACCCCAGGAAGCTCTGGAAACACCATATATTTT. This chain links TRBV23-1 with TRBJ1-3, with no clear D. TRBV23-1 is an ORF, and what it does is uncertain. The CDR3 totals 14 residues. Trimming removed 7 bases from V and 0 bases from J, with 10 bases in between.

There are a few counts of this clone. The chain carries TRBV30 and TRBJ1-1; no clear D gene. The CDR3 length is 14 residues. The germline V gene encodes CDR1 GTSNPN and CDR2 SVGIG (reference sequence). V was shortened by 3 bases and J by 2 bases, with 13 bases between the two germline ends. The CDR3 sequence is CAWSEGRPNTEAFF. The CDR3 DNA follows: TGTGCCTGGAGCGAGGGCCGACCTAACACTGAAGCTTTCTTT. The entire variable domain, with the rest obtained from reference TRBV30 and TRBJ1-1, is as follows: SQTIHQWPATLVQPVGSPLSLECTVEGTSNPNLYWYRQAAGRGLQLLFYSVGIGQISSEVPQNLSASRPQDRQFILSSKKLLLSDSGFYLCAWSEGRPNTEAFFGQGTRLTVV.

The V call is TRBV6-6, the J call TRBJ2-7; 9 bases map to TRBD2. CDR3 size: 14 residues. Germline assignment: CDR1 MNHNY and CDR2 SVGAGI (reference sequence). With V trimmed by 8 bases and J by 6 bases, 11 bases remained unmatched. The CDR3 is CASWASGAPSEQYF. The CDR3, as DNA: TGTGCCAGCTGGGCTAGCGGGGCCCCCAGCGAGCAGTACTTC.

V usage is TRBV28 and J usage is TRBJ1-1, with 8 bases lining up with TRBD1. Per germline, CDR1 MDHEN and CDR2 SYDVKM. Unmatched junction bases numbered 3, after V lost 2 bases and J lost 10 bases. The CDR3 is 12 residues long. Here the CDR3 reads CASSLGQGGAFF. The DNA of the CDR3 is TGTGCCAGCAGTTTAGGACAGGGCGGAGCTTTCTTT.

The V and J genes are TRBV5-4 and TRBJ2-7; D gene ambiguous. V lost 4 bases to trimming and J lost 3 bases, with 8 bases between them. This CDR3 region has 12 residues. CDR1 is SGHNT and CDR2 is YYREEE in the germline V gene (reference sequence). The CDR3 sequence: CASSLRDYEQYF. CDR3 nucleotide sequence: TGTGCCAGCAGCCTACGAGACTACGAGCAGTACTTC.

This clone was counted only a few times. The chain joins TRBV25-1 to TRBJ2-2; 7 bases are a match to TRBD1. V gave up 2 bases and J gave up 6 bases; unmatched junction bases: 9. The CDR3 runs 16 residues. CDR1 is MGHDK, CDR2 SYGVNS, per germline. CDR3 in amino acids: CASSEGVTGYSGELFF. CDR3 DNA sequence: TGTGCCAGCAGTGAAGGGGTGACAGGGTATTCCGGGGAGCTGTTTTTT.

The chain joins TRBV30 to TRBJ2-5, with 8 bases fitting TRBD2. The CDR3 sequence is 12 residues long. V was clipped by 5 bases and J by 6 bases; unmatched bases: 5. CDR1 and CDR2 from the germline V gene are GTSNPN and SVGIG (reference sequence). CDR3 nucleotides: TGTGCCTGGGAGGCGGGAGGACAGACCCAGTACTTC. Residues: CAWEAGGQTQYF.

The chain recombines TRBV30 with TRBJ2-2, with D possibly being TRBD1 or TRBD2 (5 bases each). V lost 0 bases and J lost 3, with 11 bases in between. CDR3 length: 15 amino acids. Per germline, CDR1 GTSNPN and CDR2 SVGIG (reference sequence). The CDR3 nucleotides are TGTGCCTGGAGTGTAACGGGGACCTACACCGGGGAGCTGTTTTTT. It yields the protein CAWSVTGTYTGELFF.

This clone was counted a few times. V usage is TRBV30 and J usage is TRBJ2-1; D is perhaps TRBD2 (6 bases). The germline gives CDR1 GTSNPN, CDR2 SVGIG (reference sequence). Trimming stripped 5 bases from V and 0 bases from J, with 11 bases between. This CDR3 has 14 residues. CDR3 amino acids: CAWHGGFSYNEQFF. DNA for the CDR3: TGTGCCTGGCACGGGGGTTTCTCCTACAATGAGCAGTTCTTC.

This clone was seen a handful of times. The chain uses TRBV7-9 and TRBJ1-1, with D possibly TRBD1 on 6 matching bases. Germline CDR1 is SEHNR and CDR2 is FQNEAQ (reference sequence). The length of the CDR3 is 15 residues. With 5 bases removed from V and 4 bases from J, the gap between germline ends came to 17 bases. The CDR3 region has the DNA TGTGCCAGCAGCCTGATACAGGGCGGGGGCACTGAAGCTTTCTTT. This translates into CASSLIQGGGTEAFF.

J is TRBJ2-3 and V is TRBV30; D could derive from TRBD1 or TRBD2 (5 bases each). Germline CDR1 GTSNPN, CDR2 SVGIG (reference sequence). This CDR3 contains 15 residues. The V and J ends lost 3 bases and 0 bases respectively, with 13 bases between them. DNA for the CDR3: TGTGCCTGGAGCCGGGGCGGCGTAAGCACAGATACGCAGTATTTT. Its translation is CAWSRGGVSTDTQYF.

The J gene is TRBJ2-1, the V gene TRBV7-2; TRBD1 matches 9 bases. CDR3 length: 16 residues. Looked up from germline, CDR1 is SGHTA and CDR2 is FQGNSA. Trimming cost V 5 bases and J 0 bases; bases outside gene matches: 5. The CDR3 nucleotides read TGTGCCAGCAGCACCAAACAGGGGGCCTCCTACAATGAGCAGTTCTTC. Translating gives CASSTKQGASYNEQFF.

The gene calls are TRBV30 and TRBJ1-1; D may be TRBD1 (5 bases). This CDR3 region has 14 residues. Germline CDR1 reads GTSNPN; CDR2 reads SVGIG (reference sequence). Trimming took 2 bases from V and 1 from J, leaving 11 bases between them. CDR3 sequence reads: CAWSTGVGNTEAFF. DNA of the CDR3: TGTGCCTGGAGTACGGGGGTTGGGAACACTGAAGCTTTCTTT.

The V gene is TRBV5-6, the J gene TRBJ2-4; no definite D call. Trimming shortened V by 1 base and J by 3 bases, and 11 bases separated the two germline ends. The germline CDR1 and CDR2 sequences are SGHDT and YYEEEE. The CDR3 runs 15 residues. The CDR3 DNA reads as TGTGCCAGCAGCTTGTCTGGACGGATCAAAAACATTCAGTACTTC. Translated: CASSLSGRIKNIQYF.

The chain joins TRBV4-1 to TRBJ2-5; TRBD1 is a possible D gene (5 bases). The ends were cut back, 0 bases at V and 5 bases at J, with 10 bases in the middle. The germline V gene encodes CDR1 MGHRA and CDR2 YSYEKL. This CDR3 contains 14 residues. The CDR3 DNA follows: TGCGCCAGCAGCCAAGATTACAGGATCGAGACCCAGTACTTC. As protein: CASSQDYRIETQYF.

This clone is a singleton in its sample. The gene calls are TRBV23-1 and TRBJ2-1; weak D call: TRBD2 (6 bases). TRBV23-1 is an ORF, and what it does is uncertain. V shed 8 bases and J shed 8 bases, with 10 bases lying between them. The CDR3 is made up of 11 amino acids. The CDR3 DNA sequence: TGCGCCAGCCCCGGGAGAGATGAGCAGTTCTTC. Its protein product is CASPGRDEQFF.

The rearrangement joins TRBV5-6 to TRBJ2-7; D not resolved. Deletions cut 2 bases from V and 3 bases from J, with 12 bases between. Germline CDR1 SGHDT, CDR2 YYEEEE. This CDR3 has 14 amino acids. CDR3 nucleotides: TGTGCCAGCAGCTTCCAAGGACCTGACTACGAGCAGTACTTC. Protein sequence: CASSFQGPDYEQYF. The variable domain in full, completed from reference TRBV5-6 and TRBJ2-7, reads DAGVTQSPTHLIKTRGQQVTLRCSPKSGHDTVSWYQQALGQGPQFIFQYYEEEERQRGNFPDRFSGHQFPNYSSELNVNALLLGDSALYLCASSFQGPDYEQYFGPGTRLTVT.

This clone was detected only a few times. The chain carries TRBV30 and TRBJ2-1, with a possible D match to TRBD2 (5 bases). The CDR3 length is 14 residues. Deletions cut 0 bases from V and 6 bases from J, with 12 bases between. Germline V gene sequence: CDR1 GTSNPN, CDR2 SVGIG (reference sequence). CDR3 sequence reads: CAWSVVGSSNEQFF. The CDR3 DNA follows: TGTGCCTGGAGTGTAGTTGGGAGTTCCAATGAGCAGTTCTTC.

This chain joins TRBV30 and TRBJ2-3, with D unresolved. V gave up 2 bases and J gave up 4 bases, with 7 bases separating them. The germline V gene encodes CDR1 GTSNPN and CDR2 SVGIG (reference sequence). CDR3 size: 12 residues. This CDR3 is CAWSSTPDTQYF. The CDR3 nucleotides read TGTGCCTGGAGTTCGACCCCAGATACGCAGTATTTT.

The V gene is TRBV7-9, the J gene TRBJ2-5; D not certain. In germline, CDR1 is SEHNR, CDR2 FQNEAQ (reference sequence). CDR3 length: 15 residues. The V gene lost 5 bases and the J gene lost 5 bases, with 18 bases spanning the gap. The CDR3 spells CASSPPTTRRETQYF. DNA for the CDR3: TGTGCCAGCAGCCCCCCGACGACGCGCCGGGAGACCCAGTACTTC.

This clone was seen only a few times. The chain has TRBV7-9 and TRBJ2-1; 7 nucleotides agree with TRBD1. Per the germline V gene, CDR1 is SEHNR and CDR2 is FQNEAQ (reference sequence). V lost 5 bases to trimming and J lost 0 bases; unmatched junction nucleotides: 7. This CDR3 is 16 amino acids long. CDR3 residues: CASSTPAGGSYNEQFF. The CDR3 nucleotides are TGTGCCAGCAGCACCCCCGCAGGGGGCTCCTACAATGAGCAGTTCTTC.

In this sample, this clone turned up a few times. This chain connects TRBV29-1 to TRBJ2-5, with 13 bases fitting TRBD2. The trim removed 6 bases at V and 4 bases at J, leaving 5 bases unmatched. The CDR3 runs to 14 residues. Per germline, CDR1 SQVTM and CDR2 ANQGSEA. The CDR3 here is CSVRGLAGVETQYF. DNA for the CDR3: TGCAGCGTGAGAGGACTAGCGGGAGTAGAGACCCAGTACTTC. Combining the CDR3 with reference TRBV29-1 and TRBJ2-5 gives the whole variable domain SAVISQKPSRDICQRGTSLTIQCQVDSQVTMMFWYRQQPGQSLTLIATANQGSEATYESGFVIDKFPISRPNLTFSTLTVSNMSPEDSSIYLCSVRGLAGVETQYFGPGTRLLVL.

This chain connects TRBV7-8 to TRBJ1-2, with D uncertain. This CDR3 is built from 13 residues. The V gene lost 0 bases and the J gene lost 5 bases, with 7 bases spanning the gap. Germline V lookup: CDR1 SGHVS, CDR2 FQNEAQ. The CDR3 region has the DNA TGTGCCAGCAGCTTAGCGGCAGAGTATGGCTACACCTTC. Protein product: CASSLAAEYGYTF.

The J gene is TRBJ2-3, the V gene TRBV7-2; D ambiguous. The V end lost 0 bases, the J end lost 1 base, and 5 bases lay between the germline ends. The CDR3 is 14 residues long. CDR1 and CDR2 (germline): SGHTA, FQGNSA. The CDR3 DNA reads TGTGCCAGCAGCTTAGCGTGGGGCACAGATACGCAGTATTTT. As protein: CASSLAWGTDTQYF.

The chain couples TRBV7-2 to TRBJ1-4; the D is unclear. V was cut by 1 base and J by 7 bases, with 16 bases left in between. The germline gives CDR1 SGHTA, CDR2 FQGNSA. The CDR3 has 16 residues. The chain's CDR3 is CASSLGVGRIGEKLFF. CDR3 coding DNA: TGTGCCAGCAGCTTAGGTGTAGGCAGGATCGGTGAAAAACTGTTTTTT.

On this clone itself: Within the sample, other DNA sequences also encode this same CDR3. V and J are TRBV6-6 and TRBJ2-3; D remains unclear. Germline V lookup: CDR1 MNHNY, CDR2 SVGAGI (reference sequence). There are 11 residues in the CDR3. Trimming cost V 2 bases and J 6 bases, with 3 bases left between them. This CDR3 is CASSYRDTQYF. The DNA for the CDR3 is TGTGCCAGCAGTTACCGGGATACGCAGTATTTT.

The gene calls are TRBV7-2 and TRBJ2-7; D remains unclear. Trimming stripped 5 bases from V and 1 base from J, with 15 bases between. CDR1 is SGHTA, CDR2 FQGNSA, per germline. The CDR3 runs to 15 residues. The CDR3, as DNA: TGTGCCAGCAGCCGAGCCCCTCTCCTGTCCTACGAGCAGTACTTC. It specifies CASSRAPLLSYEQYF. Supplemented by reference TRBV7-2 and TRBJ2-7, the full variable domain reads GAGVSQSPSNKVTEKGKDVELRCDPISGHTALYWYRQSLGQGLEFLIYFQGNSAPDKSGLPSDRFSAERTGGSVSTLTIQRTQQEDSAVYLCASSRAPLLSYEQYFGPGTRLTVT.

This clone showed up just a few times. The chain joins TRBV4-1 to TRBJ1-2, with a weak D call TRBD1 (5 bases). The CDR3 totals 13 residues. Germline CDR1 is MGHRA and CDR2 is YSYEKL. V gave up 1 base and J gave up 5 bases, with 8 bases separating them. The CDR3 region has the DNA TGCGCCAGCAGCCAAGTGGGGGAATATGGCTACACCTTC. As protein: CASSQVGEYGYTF.